This T cell receptor beta chain was identified in a study of T cell changes during pregnancy in multiple sclerosis. Assay: immunoSEQ multiplex PCR; the TCRdb copy retains only in-frame clones and omits some. The table includes approximately 49,000 clones, roughly 92% detected once. This CDR3 is 14 amino acids long. V lost 5 bases to trimming and J lost 1 base, with 13 bases between them. CDR1 GTSNPN and CDR2 SVGIG come from the germline V gene (reference sequence). The clonotype was recovered from a female donor in good health, enrolled as a control in a pregnancy study. This rearrangement joins TRBV30 to TRBJ2-3, with D uncertain. Source: CD4+ T cells from peripheral blood mononuclear cells, taken in the second trimester of pregnancy. The chain's CDR3 is CAWGGGDRTDTQYF. CDR3 in DNA: TGTGCCTGGGGTGGCGGAGATCGCACAGATACGCAGTATTTT.